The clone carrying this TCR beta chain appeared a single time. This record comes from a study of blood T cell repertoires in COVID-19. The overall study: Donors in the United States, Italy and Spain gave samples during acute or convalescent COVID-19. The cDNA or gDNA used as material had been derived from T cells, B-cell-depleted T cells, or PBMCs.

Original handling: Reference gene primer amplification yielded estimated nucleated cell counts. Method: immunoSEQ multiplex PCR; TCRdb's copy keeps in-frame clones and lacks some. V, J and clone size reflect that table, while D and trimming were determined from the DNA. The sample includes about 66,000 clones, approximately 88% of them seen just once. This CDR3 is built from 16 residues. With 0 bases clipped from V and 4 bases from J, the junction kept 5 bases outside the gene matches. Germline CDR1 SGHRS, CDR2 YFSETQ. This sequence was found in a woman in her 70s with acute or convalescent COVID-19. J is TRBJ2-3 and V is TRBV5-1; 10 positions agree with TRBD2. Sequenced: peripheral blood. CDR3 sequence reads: CASSLAWLAGADTQYF. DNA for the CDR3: TGCGCCAGCAGCTTGGCCTGGCTAGCGGGAGCAGATACGCAGTATTTT.